This T cell receptor beta chain appears in the sequencing data of a study of control samples from healthy donors and cancer patients. CDR1 is LNHDA and CDR2 is SQIVND in the germline V gene (reference sequence). With 8 bases clipped from V and 8 bases from J, the junction kept 11 bases outside the gene matches. This CDR3 comprises 13 residues. This clone was seen just once. Profiled with immunoSEQ multiplex PCR; TCRdb holds only in-frame clones, not every one. The sample carries under 200,000 clones, around 95% recorded once. Sequencing input: blood. The origin of this receptor is an older woman in good health. V and J are TRBV19 and TRBJ1-2; 7 bases agree with TRBD1. The CDR3 protein is CASSGTVRRGYTF. The CDR3 nucleotides read TGTGCCAGTTCAGGGACAGTCAGGAGGGGCTACACCTTC.